These T cell receptor beta chains were read from a single sample in a study of cytomegalovirus exposure and HLA in healthy donors. The method was immunoSEQ multiplex PCR; TCRdb's version includes in-frame clones alone and lacks a portion of them. The data contain under 150,000 clones, 85% to 90% of them seen just once; the ten biggest clones take up approximately 4.7%. Source material: PBMCs. The receptors here all came from a woman younger than 45 in good health and CMV-seronegative. Each CDR3 is given with its conserved first and last residue. The D gene is left open where the match is weak. A row's size may be missing; if present it is once, few, many or a size class.

abundance,d_gene,j_gene,v_gene,CDR3aa,CDR3nt
.,.,TRBJ1-2,TRBV7-9,CASSLAYDYGYTF,TGTGCCAGCAGCTTAGCATATGACTATGGCTACACCTTC
.,TRBD1,TRBJ2-7,TRBV25-1,CASSEFQGAGPYEQYF,TGTGCCAGCAGTGAATTCCAGGGGGCAGGGCCCTACGAGCAGTACTTC
.,.,TRBJ1-5,TRBV5-1,CASSLGVGGQPQHF,TGCGCCAGCAGCCTCGGGGTGGGGGGTCAGCCCCAGCATTTT
.,TRBD2,TRBJ2-3,TRBV7-2,CASSLTGTSADTQYF,TGTGCCAGCAGCTTAACCGGGACTAGCGCAGATACGCAGTATTTT
once,TRBD1,TRBJ2-7,TRBV28,CASSLYATGGGEQYF,TGTGCCAGCAGTTTATACGCTACAGGGGGCGGAGAGCAGTACTTC
.,TRBD1,TRBJ2-7,TRBV7-6,CASSLAADRGDEQYF,TGTGCCAGCAGCTTAGCCGCAGACAGGGGCGACGAGCAGTACTTC
.,TRBD1,TRBJ2-7,TRBV7-2,CASSRDRGTYEQYF,TGTGCCAGCAGCCGGGACAGGGGGACCTACGAGCAGTACTTC
.,.,TRBJ2-1,TRBV28,CASSLYASAYNEQFF,TGTGCCAGCAGTTTATATGCTAGCGCCTACAATGAGCAGTTCTTC
.,TRBD1,TRBJ1-3,TRBV4-1,CASSPVRGRQRNTIYF,TGCGCCAGCAGCCCCGTCAGGGGGAGGCAAAGAAACACCATATATTTT
.,TRBD1,TRBJ1-3,TRBV7-9,CASSLQGGIVNTIYF,TGTGCCAGCAGCTTGCAGGGGGGTATTGTAAACACCATATATTTT
.,.,TRBJ1-2,TRBV5-6,CASSLARAVEGSRHGYTF,TGTGCCAGCAGCTTGGCCCGCGCAGTGGAGGGCTCCCGTCATGGCTACACCTTC
.,.,TRBJ1-5,TRBV4-2,CASSPSPGGGQPQHF,TGTGCCAGCAGCCCCTCCCCCGGGGGGGGTCAGCCCCAGCATTTT
.,TRBD1,TRBJ2-7,TRBV7-2,CASSFRQGPYEQYF,TGTGCCAGCAGCTTTCGACAGGGGCCTTACGAGCAGTACTTC
.,TRBD2,TRBJ2-1,TRBV5-1,CASSLTGGNYNEQFF,TGCGCCAGCAGCTTGACGGGGGGGAACTACAATGAGCAGTTCTTC
.,TRBD2,TRBJ2-4,TRBV11-3,CASSFGWGGEGNIQYF,TGTGCCAGCAGCTTTGGATGGGGGGGAGAGGGAAACATTCAGTACTTC
once,.,TRBJ1-1,TRBV25-1,CASSFEGDSIEAFF,TGTGCCAGCAGCTTTGAGGGGGATAGCATTGAAGCTTTCTTT
.,TRBD1,TRBJ2-7,TRBV7-8,CASSSRQGSYSYEQYF,TGTGCCAGCAGCTCCAGACAGGGGTCGTACTCCTACGAGCAGTACTTC
.,.,TRBJ1-5,TRBV28,CASTDPQGYQPQHF,TGTGCCAGCACCGACCCTCAGGGATATCAGCCCCAGCATTTT
.,TRBD1,TRBJ1-5,TRBV10-3,CAIRGQGGNQPQHF,TGTGCCATCAGGGGACAGGGCGGCAATCAGCCCCAGCATTTT
.,TRBD2,TRBJ2-7,TRBV4-1,CASSPRTSGGPGSYEQYF,TGCGCCAGCAGCCCCCGGACTAGCGGGGGACCTGGATCCTACGAGCAGTACTTC
.,.,TRBJ2-1,TRBV7-2,CASTPFKSSYNEQFF,TGTGCCAGCACCCCCTTTAAGAGCTCCTACAATGAGCAGTTCTTC
.,.,TRBJ1-6,TRBV5-1,CASSLAGINSPLHF,TGCGCCAGCAGCTTGGCAGGGATCAATTCACCCCTCCACTTT
few,TRBD2,TRBJ2-5,TRBV4-3,CASSQDGAVGGSETQYF,TGCGCCAGCAGCCAAGATGGGGCCGTGGGGGGGTCAGAGACCCAGTACTTC
.,.,TRBJ1-5,TRBV19,CASSISGVVQPQHF,TGTGCCAGTAGTATAAGCGGGGTTGTTCAGCCCCAGCATTTT
.,.,TRBJ2-3,TRBV7-8,CASSLFPTDTQYF,TGTGCCAGCAGCCTATTCCCCACAGATACGCAGTATTTT
.,.,TRBJ1-1,TRBV5-1,CASSLASSRGTEAFF,TGCGCCAGCAGCTTGGCCAGTTCGAGAGGCACTGAAGCTTTCTTT
.,.,TRBJ1-1,TRBV30,CAWNPGRAKAEAFF,TGTGCCTGGAACCCCGGCAGGGCGAAGGCTGAAGCTTTCTTT
.,TRBD1,TRBJ1-2,TRBV19,CASSTPLARGRDGYTF,TGTGCCAGTAGTACCCCTCTTGCGAGGGGGCGGGATGGCTACACCTTC
.,TRBD2,TRBJ2-2,TRBV4-2,CASSRTSEPTGELFF,TGTGCCAGCAGCCGGACTAGCGAACCCACCGGGGAGCTGTTTTTT
.,.,TRBJ1-1,TRBV28,CASSSPTGGDTEAFF,TGTGCCAGCAGTTCTCCGACAGGAGGAGACACTGAAGCTTTCTTT
.,TRBD2,TRBJ2-7,TRBV7-7,CASSLGPSGNYEQYF,TGTGCTAGCAGCTTAGGGCCTAGCGGGAACTACGAGCAGTACTTC
.,.,TRBJ1-1,TRBV11-2,CASSLGARGGNTEAFF,TGTGCCAGCAGCTTAGGGGCGAGGGGGGGGAACACTGAAGCTTTCTTT
.,.,TRBJ2-1,TRBV5-4,CASSLDGGGYNEQFF,TGTGCCAGCAGCTTGGACGGCGGAGGATACAATGAGCAGTTCTTC
.,.,TRBJ2-3,TRBV11-2,CASGRTGGPDTQYF,TGTGCCAGCGGCCGGACTGGCGGTCCAGATACGCAGTATTTT
.,TRBD1,TRBJ1-1,TRBV10-3,CAISEPRQGDTEAFF,TGTGCCATCAGTGAGCCGAGACAGGGAGATACTGAAGCTTTCTTT
.,TRBD1,TRBJ2-7,TRBV7-8,CASSLIGTGVDEQYF,TGTGCCAGCAGCTTAATCGGGACAGGGGTGGACGAGCAGTACTTC
.,.,TRBJ2-1,TRBV4-1,CASSQLGISYNEQFF,TGCGCCAGCAGCCAACTCGGGATCTCCTACAATGAGCAGTTCTTC